The subject of this entry is one T cell receptor beta chain. Its target is not known. At one end, the junction sequence differs from germline, possibly due to a read error. The record originates from a study of cytomegalovirus exposure and HLA in healthy donors. A multiplex PCR was run with 60 Vbeta primers and 13 Jbeta primers. Profiling relied on immunoSEQ multiplex PCR, and the TCRdb table lists in-frame clones only, not all of them. The table records approximately 72,000 clones, 60% to 75% of them present only once. Study observations and caveats: A later analysis linked a missense DCLRE1C variant to TCR beta V- and J-gene trimming.

The CDR3 has 11 residues. Germline values: CDR1 SGHTA, CDR2 FQGNSA. This TCR was sampled from a man aged 40-49 years in good health and CMV-seropositive. The V call is TRBV7-2, the J call TRBJ2-5; D is possibly TRBD1 (6 bases). The specimen was PBMCs. In nucleotides, the CDR3 is TGTGCCAGCAGCACCCGGGACACCCATTACTTC. Translating gives CASSTRDTHYF.